Following are 5 T cell receptor beta chains from one sample sequenced in a study of regulatory T cells in long-lasting Graves disease. To make TCR beta libraries, researchers used iRepertoire HTBI primers and Arm-PCR of CDR3 regions. TCRdb re-derived calls from the multiplex PCR reads in MiXCR, one entry per CDR3 protein. The table has roughly 420,000 distinct CDR3 sequences, less than 20% seen once. Time point of the sample: newly diagnosed GD, antithyroid drugs for less than 3 months. The TCR library was prepared using RNA isolated from PBMCs. These records were also assigned to another study, of T cells in Graves' hyperthyroidism and ophthalmopathy.

This specimen consisted of peripheral blood mononuclear cells (PBMCs), obtained at new diagnosis, from a patient treated with antithyroid drugs. Receptor source: a woman in her twenties or thirties with Graves disease.

This clonotype showed up just a few times. J is TRBJ2-1 and V is TRBV18; TRBD2 matches 10 bases. V was clipped by 6 bases and J by 6 bases; unmatched bases: 11. Germline CDR1 and CDR2: KGHSH and LQKENI. The CDR3 has 16 amino acids. CDR3 bases: TGTGCCAGCTCTAGTATCGGTGCTAGCGGGAGCAATGAGCAGTTCTTC. It yields the protein CASSSIGASGSNEQFF. The full variable domain, completed using reference TRBV18 and TRBJ2-1, is NAGVMQNPRHLVRRRGQEARLRCSPMKGHSHVYWYRQLPEEGLKFMVYLQKENIIDESGMPKERFSAEFPKEGPSILRIQQVVRGDSAAYFCASSSIGASGSNEQFFGPGTRLTVL.

This chain links TRBV28 with TRBJ2-1; 12 bases line up with TRBD2. The CDR3 runs 15 residues. Germline-derived CDR1 and CDR2 are MDHEN and SYDVKM. With 6 bases clipped from V and 8 bases from J, the junction kept 8 bases outside the gene matches. The CDR3 nucleotides read TGTGCCAGCAGGGGATCTAGCGGGAGGGAAGATGAGCAGTTCTTC. Translated, it gives CASRGSSGREDEQFF. The full variable domain, rest sourced from reference TRBV28 and TRBJ2-1, is DVKVTQSSRYLVKRTGEKVFLECVQDMDHENMFWYRQDPGLGLRLIYFSYDVKMKEKGDIPEGYSVSREKKERFSLILESASTNQTSMYLCASRGSSGREDEQFFGPGTRLTVL.

This clonotype was found many times. The chain joins TRBV29-1 to TRBJ1-1; D gene uncertain. Per the germline V gene, CDR1 is SQVTM and CDR2 is ANQGSEA. The CDR3 totals 13 residues. Trimming cost V 6 bases and J 0 bases, with 11 bases left between them. The CDR3: CSVPRGMNTEAFF. CDR3 in DNA: TGCAGCGTCCCGCGGGGAATGAACACTGAAGCTTTCTTT.

This clonotype appeared many times. J is TRBJ2-7 and V is TRBV6-1; D is unclear. Trimming stripped 6 bases from V and 1 base from J, with 16 bases between. Germline CDR1 MNHNS, CDR2 SASEGT. The CDR3 is 15 amino acids. The DNA for the CDR3 is TGTGCCAGCAGGGCCGGTAGCCTGGAGTCCTACGAGCAGTACTTC. Amino acids: CASRAGSLESYEQYF.

This clonotype was seen ten or more times. The J gene is TRBJ2-1, the V gene TRBV28; 10 positions match TRBD1. This CDR3 has 15 residues. V shed 2 bases, J shed 9 bases, and the junction held 7 bases outside the gene matches. From germline, CDR1 is MDHEN and CDR2 SYDVKM. The CDR3 loop is CASSLTDRGLGEQFF. The DNA for the CDR3 is TGTGCCAGCAGTTTAACAGACAGGGGGCTCGGTGAGCAGTTCTTC.